Listed here is a single TCR beta chain. This entry is derived from a study of blood T cell repertoires in COVID-19. Across the study: Researchers got acute and convalescent COVID-19 samples from the United States, Italy and Spain. PBMCs, B-cell-depleted T cells, or T cells were the source of the cDNA or gDNA that made up the material.

Trimming removed 4 bases at V and 3 bases at J, with 4 bases between. The germline gives CDR1 SEHNR, CDR2 FQNEAQ (reference sequence). CDR3 size: 11 residues. In the authors' methods: For nucleated cells, counts were estimated from reference gene primer amplification. Here immunoSEQ multiplex PCR was the method, and the copy in TCRdb shows in-frame clones only, minus some. The V and J calls and clone size come from that table; D and trimming were worked out from the DNA. The sample comprises fewer than 150,000 clones, approximately 86% of which are singletons, and around 5.4% rests with the top ten. Sequenced input: peripheral blood. This sequence was found in a human donor in a cohort sampled during active COVID-19. V usage is TRBV7-9 and J usage is TRBJ2-7, with D unresolved. The CDR3 nucleotides are TGTGCCAGCAGCTCCCACTACGAGCAGTACTTC. Its translation is CASSSHYEQYF.